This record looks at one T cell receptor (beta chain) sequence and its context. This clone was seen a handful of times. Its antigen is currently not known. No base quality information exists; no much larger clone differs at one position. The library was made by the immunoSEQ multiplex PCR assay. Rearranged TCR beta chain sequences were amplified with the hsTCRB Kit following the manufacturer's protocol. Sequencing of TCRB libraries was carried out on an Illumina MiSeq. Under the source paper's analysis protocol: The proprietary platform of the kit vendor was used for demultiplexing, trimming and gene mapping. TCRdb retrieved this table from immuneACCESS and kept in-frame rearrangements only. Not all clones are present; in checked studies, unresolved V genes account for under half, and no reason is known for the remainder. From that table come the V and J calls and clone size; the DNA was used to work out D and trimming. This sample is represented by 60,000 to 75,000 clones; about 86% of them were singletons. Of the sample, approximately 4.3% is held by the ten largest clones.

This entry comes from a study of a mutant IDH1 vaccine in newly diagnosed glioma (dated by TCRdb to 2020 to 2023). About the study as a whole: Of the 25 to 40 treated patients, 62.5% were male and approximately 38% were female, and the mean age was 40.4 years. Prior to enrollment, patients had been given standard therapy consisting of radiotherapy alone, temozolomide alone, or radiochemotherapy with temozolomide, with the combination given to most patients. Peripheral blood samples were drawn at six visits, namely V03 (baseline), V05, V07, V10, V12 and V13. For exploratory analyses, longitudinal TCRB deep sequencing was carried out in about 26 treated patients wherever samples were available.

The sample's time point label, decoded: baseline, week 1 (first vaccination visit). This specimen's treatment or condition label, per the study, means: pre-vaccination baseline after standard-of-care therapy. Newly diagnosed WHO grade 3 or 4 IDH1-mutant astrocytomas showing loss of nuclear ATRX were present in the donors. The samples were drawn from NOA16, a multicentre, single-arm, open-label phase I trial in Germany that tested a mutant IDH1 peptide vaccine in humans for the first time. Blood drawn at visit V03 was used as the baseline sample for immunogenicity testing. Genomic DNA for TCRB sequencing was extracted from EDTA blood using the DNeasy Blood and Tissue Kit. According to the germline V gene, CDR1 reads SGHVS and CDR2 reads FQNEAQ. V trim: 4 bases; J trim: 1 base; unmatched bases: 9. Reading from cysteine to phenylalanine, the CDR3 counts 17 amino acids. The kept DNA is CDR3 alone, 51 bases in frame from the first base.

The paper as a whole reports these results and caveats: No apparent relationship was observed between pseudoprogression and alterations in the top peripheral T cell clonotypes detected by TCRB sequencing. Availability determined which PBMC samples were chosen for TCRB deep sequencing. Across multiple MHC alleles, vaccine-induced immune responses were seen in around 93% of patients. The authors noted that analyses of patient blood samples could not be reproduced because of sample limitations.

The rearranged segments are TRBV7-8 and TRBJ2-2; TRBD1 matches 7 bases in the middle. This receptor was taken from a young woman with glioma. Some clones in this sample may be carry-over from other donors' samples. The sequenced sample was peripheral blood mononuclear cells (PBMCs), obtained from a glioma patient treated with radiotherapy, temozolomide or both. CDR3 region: CASSSLRTGRNTGELFF. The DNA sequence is TGTGCCAGCAGCTCCCTACGGACAGGAAGGAACACCGGGGAGCTGTTTTTT.